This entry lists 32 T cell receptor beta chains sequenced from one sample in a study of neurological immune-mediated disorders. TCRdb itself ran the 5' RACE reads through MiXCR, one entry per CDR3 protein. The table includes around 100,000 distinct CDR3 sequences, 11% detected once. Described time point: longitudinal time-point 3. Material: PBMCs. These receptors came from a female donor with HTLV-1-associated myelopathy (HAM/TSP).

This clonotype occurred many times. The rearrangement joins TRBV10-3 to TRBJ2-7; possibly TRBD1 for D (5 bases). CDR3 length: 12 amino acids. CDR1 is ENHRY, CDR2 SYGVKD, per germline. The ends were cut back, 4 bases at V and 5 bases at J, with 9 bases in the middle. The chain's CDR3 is CAISAGPHEQYF. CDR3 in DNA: TGTGCCATCAGTGCAGGGCCCCACGAGCAGTACTTC.

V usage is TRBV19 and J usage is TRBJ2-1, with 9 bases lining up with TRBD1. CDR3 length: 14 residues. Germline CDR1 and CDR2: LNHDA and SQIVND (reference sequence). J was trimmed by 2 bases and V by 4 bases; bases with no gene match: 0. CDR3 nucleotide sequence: TGTGCCAGTAGTAACAGGGGGCCCTACAATGAGCAGTTCTTC. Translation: CASSNRGPYNEQFF.

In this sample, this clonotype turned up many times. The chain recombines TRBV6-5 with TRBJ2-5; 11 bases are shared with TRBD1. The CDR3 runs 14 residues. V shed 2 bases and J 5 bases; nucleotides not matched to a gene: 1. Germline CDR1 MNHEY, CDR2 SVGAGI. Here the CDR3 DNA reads TGTGCCAGCAGTTACGGGACAGGGGGGGAGACCCAGTACTTC. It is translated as CASSYGTGGETQYF.

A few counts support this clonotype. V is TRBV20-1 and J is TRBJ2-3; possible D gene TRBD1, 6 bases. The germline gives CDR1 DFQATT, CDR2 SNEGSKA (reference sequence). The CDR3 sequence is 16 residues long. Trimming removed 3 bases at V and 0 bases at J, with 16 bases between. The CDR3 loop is CSASGQILTSTDTQYF. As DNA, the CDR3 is TGCAGTGCTAGCGGACAGATCTTGACTAGCACAGATACGCAGTATTTT.

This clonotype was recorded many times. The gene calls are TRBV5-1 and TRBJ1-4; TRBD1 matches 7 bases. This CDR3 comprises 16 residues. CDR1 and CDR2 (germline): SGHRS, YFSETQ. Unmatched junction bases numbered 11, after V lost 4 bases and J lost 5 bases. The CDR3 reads CASSTNTGEGNEKLFF. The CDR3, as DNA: TGCGCCAGCAGCACAAATACAGGGGAGGGAAATGAAAAACTGTTTTTT. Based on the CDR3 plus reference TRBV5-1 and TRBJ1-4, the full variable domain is KAGVTQTPRYLIKTRGQQVTLSCSPISGHRSVSWYQQTPGQGLQFLFEYFSETQRNKGNFPGRFSGRQFSNSRSEMNVSTLELGDSALYLCASSTNTGEGNEKLFFGSGTQLSVL.

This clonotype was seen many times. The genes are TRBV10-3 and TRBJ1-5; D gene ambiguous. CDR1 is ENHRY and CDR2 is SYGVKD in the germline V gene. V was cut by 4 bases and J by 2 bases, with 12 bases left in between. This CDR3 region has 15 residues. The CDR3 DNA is TGTGCCATCAGTGCGGGGTCTGGGGGCAATCAGCCCCAGCATTTT. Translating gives CAISAGSGGNQPQHF.

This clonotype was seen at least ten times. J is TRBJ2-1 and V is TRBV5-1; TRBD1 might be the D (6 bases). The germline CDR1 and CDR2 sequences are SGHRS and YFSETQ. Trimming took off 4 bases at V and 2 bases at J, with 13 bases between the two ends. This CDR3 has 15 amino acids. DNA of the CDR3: TGCGCCAGCAGCCCCCAAGGGGGAGCCTACAATGAGCAGTTCTTC. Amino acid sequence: CASSPQGGAYNEQFF.

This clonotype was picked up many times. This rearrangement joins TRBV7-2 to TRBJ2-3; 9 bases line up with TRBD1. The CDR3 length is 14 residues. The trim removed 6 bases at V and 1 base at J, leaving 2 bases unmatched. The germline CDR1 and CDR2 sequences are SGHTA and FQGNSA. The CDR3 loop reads CASRRTGGTDTQYF. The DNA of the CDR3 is TGTGCCAGCAGACGGACAGGGGGCACAGATACGCAGTATTTT.

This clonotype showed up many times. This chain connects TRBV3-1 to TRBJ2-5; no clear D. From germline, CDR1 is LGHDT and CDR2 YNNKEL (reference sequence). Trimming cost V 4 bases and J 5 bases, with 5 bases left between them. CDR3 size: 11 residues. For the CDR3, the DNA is TGTGCCAGCAGCCTGTGGGAGACCCAGTACTTC. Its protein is CASSLWETQYF.

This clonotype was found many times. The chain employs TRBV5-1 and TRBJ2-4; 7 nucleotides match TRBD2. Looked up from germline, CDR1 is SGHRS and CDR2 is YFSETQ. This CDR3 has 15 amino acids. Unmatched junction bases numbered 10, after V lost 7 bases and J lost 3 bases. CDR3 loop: CASARTRGSKNIQYF. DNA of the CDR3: TGCGCCAGCGCACGGACTAGAGGGAGCAAAAACATTCAGTACTTC. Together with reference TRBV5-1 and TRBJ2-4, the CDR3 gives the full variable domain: KAGVTQTPRYLIKTRGQQVTLSCSPISGHRSVSWYQQTPGQGLQFLFEYFSETQRNKGNFPGRFSGRQFSNSRSEMNVSTLELGDSALYLCASARTRGSKNIQYFGAGTRLSVL.

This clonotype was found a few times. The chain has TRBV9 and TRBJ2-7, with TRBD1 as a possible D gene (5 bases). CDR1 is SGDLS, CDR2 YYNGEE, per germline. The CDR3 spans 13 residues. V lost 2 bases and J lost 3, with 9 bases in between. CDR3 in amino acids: CASSVGQNYEQYF. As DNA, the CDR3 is TGTGCCAGCAGCGTGGGGCAGAACTACGAGCAGTACTTC.

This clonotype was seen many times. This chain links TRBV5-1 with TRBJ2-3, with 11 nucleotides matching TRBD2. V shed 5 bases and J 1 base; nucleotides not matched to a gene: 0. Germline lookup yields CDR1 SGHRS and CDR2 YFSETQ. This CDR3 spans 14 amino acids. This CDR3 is CASRTSGGTDTQYF. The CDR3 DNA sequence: TGCGCCAGCAGGACTAGCGGGGGCACAGATACGCAGTATTTT.

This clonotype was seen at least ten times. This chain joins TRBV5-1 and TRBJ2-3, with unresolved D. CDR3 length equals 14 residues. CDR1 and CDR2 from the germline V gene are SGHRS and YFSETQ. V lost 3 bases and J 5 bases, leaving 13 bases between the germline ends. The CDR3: CASSSGNGLDTQYF. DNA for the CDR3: TGCGCCAGCAGCTCGGGCAACGGGCTAGATACGCAGTATTTT. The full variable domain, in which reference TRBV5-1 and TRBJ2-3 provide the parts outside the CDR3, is KAGVTQTPRYLIKTRGQQVTLSCSPISGHRSVSWYQQTPGQGLQFLFEYFSETQRNKGNFPGRFSGRQFSNSRSEMNVSTLELGDSALYLCASSSGNGLDTQYFGPGTRLTVL.

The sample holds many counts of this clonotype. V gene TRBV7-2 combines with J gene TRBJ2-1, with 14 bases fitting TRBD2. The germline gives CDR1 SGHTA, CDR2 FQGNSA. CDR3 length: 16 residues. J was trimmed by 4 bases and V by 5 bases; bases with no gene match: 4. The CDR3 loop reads CASSPTSGGGYNEQFF. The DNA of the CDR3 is TGTGCCAGCAGCCCGACTAGCGGGGGGGGTTACAATGAGCAGTTCTTC.

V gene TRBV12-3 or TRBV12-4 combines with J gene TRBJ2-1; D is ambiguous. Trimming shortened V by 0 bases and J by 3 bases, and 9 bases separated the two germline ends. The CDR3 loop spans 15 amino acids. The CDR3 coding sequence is TGTGCCAGCAGTTTAGCGCTAGTAGTCTACAATGAGCAGTTCTTC. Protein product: CASSLALVVYNEQFF.

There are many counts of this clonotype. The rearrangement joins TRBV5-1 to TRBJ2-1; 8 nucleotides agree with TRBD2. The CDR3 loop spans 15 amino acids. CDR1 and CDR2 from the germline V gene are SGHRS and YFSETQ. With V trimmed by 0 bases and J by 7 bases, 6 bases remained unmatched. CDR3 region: CASSLVGAGVNEQFF. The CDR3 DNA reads TGCGCCAGCAGCTTGGTGGGAGCGGGGGTTAATGAGCAGTTCTTC.

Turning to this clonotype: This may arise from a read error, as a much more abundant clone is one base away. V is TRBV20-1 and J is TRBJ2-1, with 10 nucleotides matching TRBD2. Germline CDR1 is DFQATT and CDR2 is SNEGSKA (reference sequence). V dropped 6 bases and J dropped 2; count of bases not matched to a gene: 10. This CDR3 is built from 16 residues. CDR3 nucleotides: TGCAGTGCAGAGACTAGCGGGTGGAATACCTACAATGAGCAGTTCTTC. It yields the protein CSAETSGWNTYNEQFF.

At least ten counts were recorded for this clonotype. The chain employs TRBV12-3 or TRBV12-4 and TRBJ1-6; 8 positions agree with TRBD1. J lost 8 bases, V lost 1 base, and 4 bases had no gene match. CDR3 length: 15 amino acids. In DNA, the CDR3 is TGTGCCAGCAGTTTAGGGGTGACAGGGGATTCACCCCTCCACTTT. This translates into CASSLGVTGDSPLHF.

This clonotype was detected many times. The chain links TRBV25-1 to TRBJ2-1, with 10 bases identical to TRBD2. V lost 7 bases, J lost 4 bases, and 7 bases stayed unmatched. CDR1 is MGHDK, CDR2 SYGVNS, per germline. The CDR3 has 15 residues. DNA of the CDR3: TGTGCCAGCACCCTCCCAGCGGGGGGGTACAATGAGCAGTTCTTC. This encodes CASTLPAGGYNEQFF.

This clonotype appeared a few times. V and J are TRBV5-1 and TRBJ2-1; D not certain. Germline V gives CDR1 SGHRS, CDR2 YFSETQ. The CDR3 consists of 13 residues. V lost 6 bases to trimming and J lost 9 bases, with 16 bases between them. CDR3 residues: CASTGKRQSEQFF. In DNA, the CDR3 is TGCGCCAGCACCGGTAAACGACAAAGTGAGCAGTTCTTC.

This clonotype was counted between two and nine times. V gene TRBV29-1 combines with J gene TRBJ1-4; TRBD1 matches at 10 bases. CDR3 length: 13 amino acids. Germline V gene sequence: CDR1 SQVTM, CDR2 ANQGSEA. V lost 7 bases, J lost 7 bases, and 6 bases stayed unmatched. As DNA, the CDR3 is TGCAGCGCCTGCCGGGACAGGGGTGAAAAACTGTTTTTT. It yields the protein CSACRDRGEKLFF.

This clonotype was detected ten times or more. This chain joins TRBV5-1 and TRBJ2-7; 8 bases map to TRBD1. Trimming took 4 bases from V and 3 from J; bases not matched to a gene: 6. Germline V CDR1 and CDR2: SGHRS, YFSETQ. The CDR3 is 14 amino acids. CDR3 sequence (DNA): TGCGCCAGCAGCACCCAGGGGGCCGGCTACGAGCAGTACTTC. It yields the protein CASSTQGAGYEQYF.

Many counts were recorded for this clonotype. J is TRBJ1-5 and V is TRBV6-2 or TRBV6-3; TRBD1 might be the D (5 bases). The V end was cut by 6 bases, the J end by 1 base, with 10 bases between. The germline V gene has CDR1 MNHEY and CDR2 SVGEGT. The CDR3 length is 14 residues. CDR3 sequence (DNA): TGTGCCAGCAGCCAGGACAAGAGCAATCAGCCCCAGCATTTT. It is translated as CASSQDKSNQPQHF.

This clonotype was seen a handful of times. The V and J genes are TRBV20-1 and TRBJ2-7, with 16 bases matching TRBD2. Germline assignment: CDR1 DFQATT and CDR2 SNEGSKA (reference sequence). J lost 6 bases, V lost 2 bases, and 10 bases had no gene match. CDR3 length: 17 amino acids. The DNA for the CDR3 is TGCAGTGCTAGAAATCCGGGACTAGCGGGGGGGCCCAGCGAGCAGTACTTC. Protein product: CSARNPGLAGGPSEQYF.

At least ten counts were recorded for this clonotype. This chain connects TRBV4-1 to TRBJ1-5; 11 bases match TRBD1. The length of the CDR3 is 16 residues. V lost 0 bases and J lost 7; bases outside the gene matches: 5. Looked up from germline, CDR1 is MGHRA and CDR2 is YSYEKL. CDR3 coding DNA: TGCGCCAGCAGCCAAGATCCGGGACAGGGGGGACAGCCCCAGCATTTT. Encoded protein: CASSQDPGQGGQPQHF.

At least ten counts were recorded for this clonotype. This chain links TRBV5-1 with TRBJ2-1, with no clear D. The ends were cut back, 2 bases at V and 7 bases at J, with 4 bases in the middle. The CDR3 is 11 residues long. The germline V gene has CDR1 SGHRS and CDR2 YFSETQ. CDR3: CASSFRNEQFF. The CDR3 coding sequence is TGCGCCAGCAGCTTTCGTAATGAGCAGTTCTTC. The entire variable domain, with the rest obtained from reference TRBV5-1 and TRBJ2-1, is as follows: KAGVTQTPRYLIKTRGQQVTLSCSPISGHRSVSWYQQTPGQGLQFLFEYFSETQRNKGNFPGRFSGRQFSNSRSEMNVSTLELGDSALYLCASSFRNEQFFGPGTRLTVL.

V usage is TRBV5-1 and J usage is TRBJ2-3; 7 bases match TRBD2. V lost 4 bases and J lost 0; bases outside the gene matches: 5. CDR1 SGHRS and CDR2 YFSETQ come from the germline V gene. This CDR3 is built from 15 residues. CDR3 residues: CASSGEGSSTDTQYF. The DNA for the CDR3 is TGCGCCAGCAGCGGGGAGGGCTCGAGCACAGATACGCAGTATTTT.

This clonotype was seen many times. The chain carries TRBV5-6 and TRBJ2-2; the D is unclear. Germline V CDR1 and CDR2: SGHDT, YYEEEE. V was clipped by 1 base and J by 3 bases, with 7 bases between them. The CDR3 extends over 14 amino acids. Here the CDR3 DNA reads TGTGCCAGCAGCTTGCGGTTGGACACCGGGGAGCTGTTTTTT. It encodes CASSLRLDTGELFF.

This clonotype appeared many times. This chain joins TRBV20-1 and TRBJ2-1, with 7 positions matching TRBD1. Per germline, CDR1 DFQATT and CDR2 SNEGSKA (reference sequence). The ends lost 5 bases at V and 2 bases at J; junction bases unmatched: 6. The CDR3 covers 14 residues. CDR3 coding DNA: TGCAGTGCTGGCCGGGACAGAGCCTACAATGAGCAGTTCTTC. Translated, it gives CSAGRDRAYNEQFF.

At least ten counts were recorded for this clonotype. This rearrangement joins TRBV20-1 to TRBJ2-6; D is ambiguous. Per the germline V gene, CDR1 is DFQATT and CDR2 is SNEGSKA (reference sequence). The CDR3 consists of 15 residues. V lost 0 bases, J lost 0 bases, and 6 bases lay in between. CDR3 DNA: TGCAGTGCTAGAGATCCGAACTCTGGGGCCAACGTCCTGACTTTC. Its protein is CSARDPNSGANVLTF.

CDR3 in DNA: TGCGCCAGCAGCCAAGAGGAATCCCGGGGTGAGCAGTTCTTC. It yields the protein CASSQEESRGEQFF. The V gene is TRBV4-1, the J gene TRBJ2-1; maybe TRBD2 (5 bases). V was clipped by 0 bases and J by 9 bases, with 12 bases between them. The CDR3 extends over 14 amino acids. In germline, CDR1 is MGHRA, CDR2 YSYEKL.

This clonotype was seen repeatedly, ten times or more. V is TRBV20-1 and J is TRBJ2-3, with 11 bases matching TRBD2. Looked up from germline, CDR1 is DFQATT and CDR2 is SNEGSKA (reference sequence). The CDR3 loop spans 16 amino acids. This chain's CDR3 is CRTGTSGFQCTDTQYF. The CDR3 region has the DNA TGCAGAACCGGGACTAGCGGTTTCCAATGCACAGATACGCAGTATTTT.